These T cell receptor beta chains were read from a single sample in a study of beta chain features in type 1 diabetes. The assay was immunoSEQ multiplex PCR, and TCRdb's table has in-frame clones only and misses some. The table has more than 250,000 clones, about a fifth seen once. Sequencing input: naive CD4+ T cells from blood. The receptors here all came from a woman between 40 and 55 years old with type 1 diabetes. Each CDR3 is given with its conserved first and last residue. The D gene is left open where the match is weak. Only part of the rows carry a size: once, few, many, or a class if the clone is expanded.

cdr3_aa	cdr3_nt	clone_size	d_call	v_call	j_call	cdr3_length
CASSVRGGRVYNEQFF	TGTGCCAGCAGTGTGCGAGGCGGGAGGGTTTACAATGAGCAGTTCTTC	-	TRBD2	TRBV27	TRBJ2-1	16
CASSLDGAANQPQHF	TGTGCCAGCAGCTTAGATGGGGCAGCTAATCAGCCCCAGCATTTT	-	-	TRBV7-9	TRBJ1-5	15
CASSRTGDTEAFF	TGCGCCAGCAGCCGGACGGGGGACACTGAAGCTTTCTTT	-	-	TRBV4-3	TRBJ1-1	13
CASSSEGKQYF	TGTGCCAGCAGCTCGGAGGGTAAGCAGTACTTC	-	-	TRBV5-4	TRBJ2-7	11
CASSSEAGVDSPLHF	TGTGCCAGCAGCTCGGAGGCAGGGGTGGATTCACCCCTCCACTTT	once	-	TRBV2	TRBJ1-6	15
CSVVIRDRRYEAFF	TGCAGCGTTGTCATCCGGGACAGGCGATATGAAGCTTTCTTT	-	TRBD1	TRBV29-1	TRBJ1-1	14
CATSRESEPEDYTF	TGTGCCACCAGCAGAGAATCGGAGCCCGAGGACTACACCTTC	-	-	TRBV15	TRBJ1-2	14
CASSSGSTSTDTQYF	TGTGCCAGCAGCTCGGGATCCACTAGCACAGATACGCAGTATTTT	few	-	TRBV5-4	TRBJ2-3	15
CASSVGGTPSNQPQHF	TGTGCCAGCAGTGTCGGGGGTACCCCCAGCAATCAGCCCCAGCATTTT	-	-	TRBV2	TRBJ1-5	16
CASSLTRETSNEQFF	TGCGCCAGCAGCTTGACGAGGGAGACTTCCAATGAGCAGTTCTTC	-	-	TRBV5-1	TRBJ2-1	15
CATSRGEDQPQHF	TGTGCCACCAGCAGAGGGGAGGATCAGCCCCAGCATTTT	-	-	TRBV15	TRBJ1-5	13
CASSQDHLGGYTF	TGCGCCAGCAGCCAAGATCACCTCGGTGGCTACACCTTC	-	-	TRBV4-3	TRBJ1-2	13
CASKRSQETQYF	TGTGCCAGCAAACGTAGCCAAGAGACCCAGTACTTC	few	-	TRBV2	TRBJ2-5	12
CASSLALGGVTDTQYF	TGTGCCAGCAGCTTAGCGCTGGGCGGGGTGACAGATACGCAGTATTTT	few	-	TRBV7-9	TRBJ2-3	16
CASSRGGSSYNEQFF	TGTGCCAGCAGCAGGGGGGGGAGCTCCTACAATGAGCAGTTCTTC	-	-	TRBV9	TRBJ2-1	15
CAPREDTSYEQYF	TGTGCCCCCAGGGAGGATACCTCCTACGAGCAGTACTTC	few	-	TRBV6-6	TRBJ2-7	13
CASSPNINEQFF	TGTGCCAGCTCACCAAACATCAATGAGCAGTTCTTC	-	-	TRBV18	TRBJ2-1	12
CASSRTVEAFF	TGTGCCAGCAGTCGGACAGTTGAAGCTTTCTTT	-	-	TRBV2	TRBJ1-1	11
CASSVQAGGFYNEQFF	TGTGCCAGCAGCGTACAAGCGGGGGGCTTCTACAATGAGCAGTTCTTC	few	TRBD2	TRBV9	TRBJ2-1	16
CASSGVRDTNYGYTF	TGTGCCAGCAGCGGCGTCCGGGACACAAACTATGGCTACACCTTC	few	-	TRBV7-9	TRBJ1-2	15
CASSQEQGSQPQHF	TGCGCCAGCAGCCAAGAACAGGGGTCTCAGCCCCAGCATTTT	-	TRBD1	TRBV4-3	TRBJ1-5	14
CASSPGQDLATGANVLTF	TGCGCCAGCAGCCCCGGACAGGACCTTGCGACTGGGGCCAACGTCCTGACTTTC	-	TRBD1	TRBV5-1	TRBJ2-6	18
CAWSVSSEQYF	TGTGCCTGGAGTGTCTCGAGCGAGCAGTACTTC	-	-	TRBV30	TRBJ2-7	11
CASSQDWVGQGLGEQYF	TGCGCCAGCAGCCAAGATTGGGTGGGACAGGGATTAGGCGAGCAGTACTTC	-	TRBD1	TRBV4-3	TRBJ2-7	17
CASSSRWGGSGNEQFF	TGTGCCAGCAGCTCCCGATGGGGTGGGAGTGGCAATGAGCAGTTCTTC	few	-	TRBV11-1	TRBJ2-1	16
CASSPYSESTGELFF	TGTGCCAGCAGCCCATACTCGGAGAGCACCGGGGAGCTGTTTTTT	few	-	TRBV13	TRBJ2-2	15
CASSPRGAGFAFF	TGTGCTAGCAGCCCAAGAGGCGCAGGGTTCGCTTTCTTT	few	-	TRBV7-7	TRBJ1-1	13
CASSQGQGEGEAFF	TGTGCCAGCAGCCAAGGACAGGGTGAAGGAGAAGCTTTCTTT	-	TRBD1	TRBV4-2	TRBJ1-1	14
CASSLRDRYSPQHF	TGTGCCAGCAGCCTCCGGGACAGGTACTCTCCCCAGCATTTT	-	TRBD1	TRBV5-6	TRBJ1-5	14
CASSAGTGANYGYTF	TGCGCCAGCAGCGCCGGGACAGGGGCTAACTATGGCTACACCTTC	-	TRBD1	TRBV5-1	TRBJ1-2	15
CAWSPQGGPQHF	TGTGCCTGGAGTCCCCAGGGAGGGCCCCAGCATTTT	-	-	TRBV30	TRBJ1-5	12
CASSLREFGETQYF	TGTGCCAGCAGCTTGCGGGAGTTCGGAGAGACCCAGTACTTC	-	TRBD2	TRBV7-2	TRBJ2-5	14
CSAKEQGGGETQYF	TGCAGCGCCAAGGAGCAGGGAGGCGGAGAGACCCAGTACTTC	few	-	TRBV29-1	TRBJ2-5	14
CACSGGRTHSEQFF	TGTGCCTGCTCGGGGGGGCGAACCCATAGCGAGCAGTTCTTC	-	TRBD2	TRBV30	TRBJ2-1	14
CSVPTGPGNTGELFF	TGCAGCGTCCCGACAGGGCCTGGGAACACCGGGGAGCTGTTTTTT	few	TRBD1	TRBV29-1	TRBJ2-2	15
CASSWGGSRNEQFF	TGTGCCAGCAGCTGGGGGGGTAGTCGCAATGAGCAGTTCTTC	-	TRBD2	TRBV7-9	TRBJ2-1	14
CASSSPGTGGAYTF	TGTGCCAGCAGTTCACCCGGGACAGGGGGCGCCTACACCTTC	-	TRBD1	TRBV28	TRBJ1-2	14
CASSPGSGTGTLREAFF	TGTGCCAGCAGCCCCGGGAGTGGGACAGGGACGCTTAGAGAAGCTTTCTTT	once	TRBD1	TRBV9	TRBJ1-1	17
CASIPGGQETQYF	TGTGCCAGCATCCCGGGAGGGCAAGAGACCCAGTACTTC	few	TRBD2	TRBV28	TRBJ2-5	13